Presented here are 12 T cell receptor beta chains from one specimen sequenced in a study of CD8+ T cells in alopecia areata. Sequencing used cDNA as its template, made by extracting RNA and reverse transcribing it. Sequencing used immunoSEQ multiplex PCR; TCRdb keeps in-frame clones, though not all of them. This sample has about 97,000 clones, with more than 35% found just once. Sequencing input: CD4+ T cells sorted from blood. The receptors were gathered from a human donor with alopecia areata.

Here the CDR3 DNA reads TGCGCCAGCAGCTTGCGAGGGGCCGGGGAGCTGTTTTTT. It is translated as CASSLRGAGELFF. The chain has TRBV5-1 and TRBJ2-2; D possibly uses TRBD1 or TRBD2 (5 bases each). Germline values: CDR1 SGHRS, CDR2 YFSETQ. This CDR3 spans 13 amino acids. Trimming removed 1 base from V and 6 bases from J, with 7 bases in between.

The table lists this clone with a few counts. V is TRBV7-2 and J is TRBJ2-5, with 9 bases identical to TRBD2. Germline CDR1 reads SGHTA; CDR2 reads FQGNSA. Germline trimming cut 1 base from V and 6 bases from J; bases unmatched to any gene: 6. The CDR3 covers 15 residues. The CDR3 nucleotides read TGTGCCAGCAGCTTAGGCGGGACTAGCTTCCAGACCCAGTACTTC. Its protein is CASSLGGTSFQTQYF. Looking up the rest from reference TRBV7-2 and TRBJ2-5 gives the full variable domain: GAGVSQSPSNKVTEKGKDVELRCDPISGHTALYWYRQSLGQGLEFLIYFQGNSAPDKSGLPSDRFSAERTGGSVSTLTIQRTQQEDSAVYLCASSLGGTSFQTQYFGPGTRLLVL.

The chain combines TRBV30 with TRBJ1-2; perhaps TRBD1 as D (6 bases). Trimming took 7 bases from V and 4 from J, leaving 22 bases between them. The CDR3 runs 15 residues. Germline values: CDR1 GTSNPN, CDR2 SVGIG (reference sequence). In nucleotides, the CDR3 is TGTGCCTCAACGACCGGGACACCCTTCCCCTATGGCTACACCTTC. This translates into CASTTGTPFPYGYTF.

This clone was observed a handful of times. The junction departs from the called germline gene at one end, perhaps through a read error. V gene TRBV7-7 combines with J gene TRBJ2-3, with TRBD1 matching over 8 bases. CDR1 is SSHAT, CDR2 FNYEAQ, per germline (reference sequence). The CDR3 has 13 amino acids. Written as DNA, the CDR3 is TGTGCTAGCAGCTCACAGGGGGGAGATACGCAGTATTTT. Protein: CASSSQGGDTQYF.

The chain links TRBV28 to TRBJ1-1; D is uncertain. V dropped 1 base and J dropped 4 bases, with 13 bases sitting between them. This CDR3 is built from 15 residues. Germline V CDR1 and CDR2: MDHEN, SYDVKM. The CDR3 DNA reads TGTGCCAGCAGTTTATACGGATGGGGTGTCACTGAAGCTTTCTTT. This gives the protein CASSLYGWGVTEAFF.

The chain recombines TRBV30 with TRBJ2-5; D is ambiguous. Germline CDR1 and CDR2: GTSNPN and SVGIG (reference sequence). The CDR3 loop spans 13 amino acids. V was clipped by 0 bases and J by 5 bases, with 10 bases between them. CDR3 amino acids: CAWSVQARETQYF. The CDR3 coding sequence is TGTGCCTGGAGTGTGCAGGCCAGGGAGACCCAGTACTTC.

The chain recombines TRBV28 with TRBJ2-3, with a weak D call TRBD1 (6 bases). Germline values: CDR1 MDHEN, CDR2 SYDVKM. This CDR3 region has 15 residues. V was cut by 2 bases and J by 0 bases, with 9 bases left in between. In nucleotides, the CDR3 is TGTGCCAGCAGTTTACTGGGGGCTAGCACAGATACGCAGTATTTT. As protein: CASSLLGASTDTQYF.

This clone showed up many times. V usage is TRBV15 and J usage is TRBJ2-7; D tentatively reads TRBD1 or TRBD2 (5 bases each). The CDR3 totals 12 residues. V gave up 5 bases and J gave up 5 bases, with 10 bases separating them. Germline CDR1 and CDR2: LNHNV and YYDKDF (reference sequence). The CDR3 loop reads CATSARGDEQYF. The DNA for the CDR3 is TGTGCCACCAGCGCGAGGGGAGACGAGCAGTACTTC.

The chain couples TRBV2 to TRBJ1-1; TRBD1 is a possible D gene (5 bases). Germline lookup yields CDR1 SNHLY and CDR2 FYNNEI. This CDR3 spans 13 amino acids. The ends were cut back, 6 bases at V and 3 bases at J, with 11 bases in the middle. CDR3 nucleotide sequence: TGTGCCAGCAGAGGTCTCAGGGACACTGAAGCTTTCTTT. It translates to CASRGLRDTEAFF.

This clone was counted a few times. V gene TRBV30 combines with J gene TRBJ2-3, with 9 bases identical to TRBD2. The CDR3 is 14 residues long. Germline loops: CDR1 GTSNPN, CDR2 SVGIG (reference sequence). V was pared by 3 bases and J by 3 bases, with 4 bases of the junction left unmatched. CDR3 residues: CAWSEGLATDTQYF. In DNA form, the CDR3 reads TGTGCCTGGAGCGAGGGACTAGCAACAGATACGCAGTATTTT. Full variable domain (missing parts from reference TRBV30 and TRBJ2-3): SQTIHQWPATLVQPVGSPLSLECTVEGTSNPNLYWYRQAAGRGLQLLFYSVGIGQISSEVPQNLSASRPQDRQFILSSKKLLLSDSGFYLCAWSEGLATDTQYFGPGTRLTVL.

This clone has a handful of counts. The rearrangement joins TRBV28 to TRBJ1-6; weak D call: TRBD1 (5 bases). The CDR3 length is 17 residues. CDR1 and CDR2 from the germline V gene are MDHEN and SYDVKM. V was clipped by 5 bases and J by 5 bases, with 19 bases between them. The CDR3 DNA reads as TGTGCCAGCAGTAAACAAGCCTGGGGACGGGATAATTCACCCCTCCACTTT. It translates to CASSKQAWGRDNSPLHF. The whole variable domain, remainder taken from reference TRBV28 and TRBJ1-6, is DVKVTQSSRYLVKRTGEKVFLECVQDMDHENMFWYRQDPGLGLRLIYFSYDVKMKEKGDIPEGYSVSREKKERFSLILESASTNQTSMYLCASSKQAWGRDNSPLHFGNGTRLTVT.

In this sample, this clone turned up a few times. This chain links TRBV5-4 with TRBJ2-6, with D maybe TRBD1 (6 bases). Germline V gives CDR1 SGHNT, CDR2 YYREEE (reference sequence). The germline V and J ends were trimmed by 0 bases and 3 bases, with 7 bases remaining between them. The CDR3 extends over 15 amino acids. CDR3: CASSLVDSGANVLTF. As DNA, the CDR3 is TGTGCCAGCAGCTTGGTGGACAGTGGGGCCAACGTCCTGACTTTC.